This T cell receptor beta chain was sequenced during a study of T cell repertoires in cytomegalovirus infection. TCRdb analysed the reads with MiXCR anew, one entry per CDR3 protein. Of hundreds of thousands of distinct CDR3 sequences listed, 29% are singletons. Only one count was recorded for this clonotype. Its antigen is currently unknown. Study results and caveats: Cumulative frequency (of public TCR beta family members) identified carriers of CMV plus the relevant HLA.

Germline CDR1 reads DFQATT; CDR2 reads SNEGSKA (reference sequence). The CDR3 has 13 residues. With 6 bases removed from V and 1 base from J, the gap between germline ends came to 11 bases. This chain links TRBV20-1 with TRBJ2-3; possibly TRBD1 or TRBD2 for D (7 bases each). The sequences come from cultured PBMCs, collected from culture after CMV antigen stimulation. This clonotype originated in a human donor in good health (CMV status not recorded). Some clones in this sample may be carry-over from other donors' samples. CDR3 DNA sequence: TGCAGTGCGCCAGGGGGGGGCACAGATACGCAGTATTTT. It is translated as CSAPGGGTDTQYF.